The 5 T cell receptor beta chains presented below share a single source sample, sequenced in a study of blood T cell repertoires in COVID-19. Only in-frame clones appear in the TCRdb table, and some are missing; sequencing was by immunoSEQ multiplex PCR. The data show approximately 100,000 clones, roughly 92% seen once. The sequenced sample was peripheral blood. Every receptor here comes from a man between 65 and 80 years old with acute or convalescent COVID-19.

The genes are TRBV7-6 and TRBJ2-2; weak D call: TRBD1 (5 bases). The CDR3 runs 13 residues. With 4 bases removed from V and 6 bases from J, the gap between germline ends came to 9 bases. Germline V gives CDR1 SGHVS, CDR2 FNYEAQ. The CDR3 nucleotides are TGTGCCAGCAGCTCAAACAGGCCCGGGGAGCTGTTTTTT. This encodes CASSSNRPGELFF.

The rearrangement uses TRBV30 and TRBJ2-1; TRBD2 is a possible D gene (6 bases). Trimming took 2 bases from V and 4 from J, leaving 18 bases between them. From germline, CDR1 is GTSNPN and CDR2 SVGIG (reference sequence). The CDR3 totals 16 residues. The CDR3 DNA is TGTGCCTGGAGTCCTGCCGGTGGTGGAGGGTACAATGAGCAGTTCTTC. It is translated as CAWSPAGGGGYNEQFF.

The chain couples TRBV15 to TRBJ2-3; D perhaps matches TRBD2 (6 bases). Germline loops: CDR1 LNHNV, CDR2 YYDKDF (reference sequence). The CDR3 is made up of 16 amino acids. Trimming removed 2 bases from V and 1 base from J, with 13 bases in between. The CDR3 DNA reads TGTGCCACCAGCAGACGAGCCGGACTACGCACAGATACGCAGTATTTT. Translating it yields CATSRRAGLRTDTQYF.

This sequence joins TRBV11-2 and TRBJ2-7; 7 bases align to TRBD2. The CDR3 has 15 residues. The germline CDR1 and CDR2 sequences are SGHAT and FQNNGV. V lost 3 bases to trimming and J lost 2 bases; unmatched junction nucleotides: 7. CDR3 sequence: CASSFHSGPTYEQYF. CDR3 nucleotides: TGTGCCAGCAGCTTCCATAGCGGGCCCACCTACGAGCAGTACTTC.

J is TRBJ2-5 and V is TRBV6-5; tentative D call: TRBD1 (6 bases). Between the trimmed V and J ends, which lost 7 bases and 0 bases, there was a span of 9 bases. Germline V lookup: CDR1 MNHEY, CDR2 SVGAGI. The CDR3 totals 13 residues. This chain's CDR3 is CASTGQYQETQYF. The CDR3 region has the DNA TGTGCCAGCACCGGACAGTACCAAGAGACCCAGTACTTC.